Listed below are T cell receptor beta chains from one sample, sequenced in a study of low-dose radiotherapy and immunotherapy resistance in tumors. From the reads, TCRdb called clonotypes with MiXCR, one entry per CDR3 protein. The sample contains fewer than 60,000 distinct CDR3 sequences, about 11% of which appear only once. Sequenced material: PBMCs, taken before treatment. These TCRs come from a female donor with ovarian cancer. Each CDR3 is given with its conserved first and last residue. The D gene is left open where the match is weak. Not all rows give a size; the values are once, few, many and, for expanded clones, a class.

many,TRBV6-5,NA,TRBJ2-2,CASSYSGPHTGELFF,TGTGCCAGCAGTTACAGCGGGCCTCACACCGGGGAGCTGTTTTTT
many,TRBV11-2,TRBD2,TRBJ2-3,CASSLDLTGGAADTQYF,TGTGCCAGCAGCTTAGATCTAACCGGGGGGGCGGCAGATACGCAGTATTTT
many,TRBV7-9,NA,TRBJ2-7,CASSLVGPSYEQYF,TGTGCCAGCAGCTTAGTTGGTCCCTCCTACGAGCAGTACTTC
many,TRBV10-3,TRBD1,TRBJ2-7,CAIRGSDRPYEQYF,TGTGCCATCAGAGGTTCGGACAGGCCCTACGAGCAGTACTTC
many,TRBV5-4,TRBD1,TRBJ1-2,CASSLGSSGTGHGYTF,TGTGCCAGCAGCTTGGGGTCTTCGGGGACAGGGCATGGCTACACCTTC
many,TRBV25-1,TRBD2,TRBJ2-2,CASSEVVGGPHGELFF,TGTGCCAGCAGTGAAGTGGTGGGAGGGCCTCACGGGGAGCTGTTTTTT
many,TRBV9,TRBD2,TRBJ2-1,CASSVGGGGYNEQFF,TGTGCCAGCAGCGTAGGGGGGGGAGGGTACAATGAGCAGTTCTTC
NA,TRBV5-6,TRBD1,TRBJ2-7,CASSVTGQGRYEQYF,TGTGCCAGCAGCGTAACCGGACAGGGGAGGTACGAGCAGTACTTC
NA,TRBV5-6,TRBD1,TRBJ1-3,CASSPPGGSGNTIYF,TGTGCCAGCAGTCCTCCAGGGGGCTCTGGAAACACCATATATTTT
few,TRBV9,TRBD1,TRBJ1-4,CASSVDTGGNEKLFF,TGTGCCAGCAGCGTAGACACAGGGGGGAATGAAAAACTGTTTTTT
many,TRBV6-5,TRBD2,TRBJ2-7,CASSYLTSGSYEQYF,TGTGCCAGCAGTTACCTGACTAGCGGTTCCTACGAGCAGTACTTC
many,TRBV11-2,NA,TRBJ2-3,CASSLEGLTTDTQYF,TGTGCCAGCAGCTTAGAAGGACTCACCACAGATACGCAGTATTTT
many,TRBV27,NA,TRBJ2-3,CASSWRLGGSSVTDTQYF,TGTGCCAGCAGTTGGCGACTAGGCGGGTCGAGTGTCACAGATACGCAGTATTTT
many,TRBV5-1,NA,TRBJ2-7,CASSLEGLYEQYF,TGCGCCAGCAGCTTGGAAGGCCTATACGAGCAGTACTTC
many,TRBV3-1,TRBD2,TRBJ2-1,CASSSGTRLYNEQFF,TGTGCCAGCAGCTCCGGGACTAGACTGTACAATGAGCAGTTCTTC
many,TRBV3-1,NA,TRBJ2-5,CASSQSETQYF,TGTGCCAGCAGCCAAAGTGAGACCCAGTACTTC
many,TRBV29-1,NA,TRBJ1-2,CSVGEQVLYGYTF,TGCAGCGTTGGTGAGCAGGTTTTATATGGCTACACCTTC
many,TRBV5-1,NA,TRBJ1-1,CASSLAAGGNTEAFF,TGCGCCAGCAGCTTGGCCGCGGGGGGGAACACTGAAGCTTTCTTT
many,TRBV25-1,TRBD2,TRBJ2-7,CASSASSGDEIYEQYF,TGTGCCAGCAGTGCATCCAGCGGGGACGAAATATACGAGCAGTACTTC
many,TRBV2,NA,TRBJ1-3,CASRQAYSGNTIYF,TGTGCCAGTAGGCAGGCATACTCTGGAAACACCATATATTTT
few,TRBV12-3/TRBV12-4,NA,TRBJ1-1,CASSLHTEAFF,TGTGCCAGCAGCCTCCACACTGAAGCTTTCTTT
many,TRBV18,TRBD1,TRBJ2-4,CASSPIRQGEIAKNIQYF,TGTGCCAGCTCACCGATTCGACAGGGGGAAATAGCCAAAAACATTCAGTACTTC
NA,TRBV10-3,TRBD1,TRBJ1-6,CAISRHDRGESSPLHF,TGTGCCATCAGTCGCCACGACAGGGGTGAGAGTTCACCCCTCCACTTT
many,TRBV10-3,NA,TRBJ2-1,CAIRTGTTNEQFF,TGTGCCATCAGAACCGGGACCACCAATGAGCAGTTCTTC
many,TRBV2,NA,TRBJ2-3,CASSDQGTDTQYF,TGTGCCAGCAGTGACCAGGGGACAGATACGCAGTATTTT
many,TRBV24-1,TRBD2,TRBJ2-5,CATSDQGLAGQETQYF,TGTGCCACCAGTGACCAGGGACTAGCGGGGCAAGAGACCCAGTACTTC
many,TRBV6-1,NA,TRBJ1-2,CASSVTGDYGYTF,TGTGCCAGCAGTGTTACGGGAGACTATGGCTACACCTTC
NA,TRBV5-4,NA,TRBJ2-5,CASSGGQREETQYF,TGTGCCAGCAGCGGAGGACAGCGAGAAGAGACCCAGTACTTC
many,TRBV29-1,NA,TRBJ2-7,CSVEHSYEQYF,TGCAGCGTTGAACATTCCTACGAGCAGTACTTC
many,TRBV7-6,NA,TRBJ2-2,CASSLGHLTGELFF,TGTGCCAGCAGCTTAGGACACTTGACCGGGGAGCTGTTTTTT
many,TRBV29-1,NA,TRBJ2-7,CSVEDLKGSSYEQYF,TGCAGCGTTGAAGATCTCAAGGGGAGCTCCTACGAGCAGTACTTC
many,TRBV4-2,NA,TRBJ1-1,CASSQGTARFTEAFF,TGTGCCAGCAGCCAAGGCACAGCGAGGTTCACTGAAGCTTTCTTT
NA,TRBV27,TRBD2,TRBJ2-7,CASSSLSRGTSYEQYF,TGTGCCAGCAGTTCTCTCTCGCGGGGGACTTCCTACGAGCAGTACTTC
many,TRBV7-6,TRBD1,TRBJ1-4,CASSLDPPDRHGKLFF,TGTGCCAGCAGCTTAGACCCCCCGGACAGGCACGGGAAACTGTTTTTT
many,TRBV6-6,TRBD1,TRBJ1-1,CASSYSRQGALGGWRAFF,TGTGCCAGCAGTTACTCGAGGCAGGGGGCGCTGGGTGGCTGGCGAGCTTTCTTT
many,TRBV7-3,NA,TRBJ2-6,CASTTTPPSGANVLTF,TGTGCCAGCACCACCACGCCCCCCTCTGGGGCCAACGTCCTGACTTTC